This T cell receptor beta chain appears in the sequencing data of a study of cytomegalovirus exposure and HLA in healthy donors. Study-level results: In an earlier analysis, about 87% or about 30%: the productive usage of most TCR beta V segments.

On this clone itself: Its antigen is unidentified.

Germline CDR1 is SGHNT and CDR2 is YYREEE (reference sequence). The CDR3 totals 13 residues. The trim removed 4 bases at V and 4 bases at J, leaving 3 bases unmatched. 60 Vbeta and 13 Jbeta primers were used in PCR. Profiled with immunoSEQ multiplex PCR; TCRdb holds only in-frame clones, not every one. The sample has more than 100,000 clones, 80% seen once. Donors counted as nominally healthy when sampled, yet unrecorded immune exposures were likely. This sequence originates from a female donor in good health and CMV-seropositive. Sequenced material: PBMCs. V is TRBV5-4 and J is TRBJ2-5; 8 bases align to TRBD2. Written as DNA, the CDR3 is TGTGCCAGCAGCCCCGGGAGGGTAGAGACCCAGTACTTC. Amino acid sequence: CASSPGRVETQYF.